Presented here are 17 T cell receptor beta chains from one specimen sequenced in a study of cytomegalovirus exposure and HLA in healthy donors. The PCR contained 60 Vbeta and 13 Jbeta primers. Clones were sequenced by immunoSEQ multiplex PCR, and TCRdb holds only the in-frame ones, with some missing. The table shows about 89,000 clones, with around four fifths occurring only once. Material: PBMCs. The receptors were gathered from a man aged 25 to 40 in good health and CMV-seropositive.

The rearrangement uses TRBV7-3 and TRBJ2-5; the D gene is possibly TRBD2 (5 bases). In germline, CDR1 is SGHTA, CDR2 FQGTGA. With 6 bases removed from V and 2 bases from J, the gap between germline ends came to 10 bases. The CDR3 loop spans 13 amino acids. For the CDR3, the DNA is TGTGCCAGCAGTCCACGGAGGCAAGAGACCCAGTACTTC. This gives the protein CASSPRRQETQYF.

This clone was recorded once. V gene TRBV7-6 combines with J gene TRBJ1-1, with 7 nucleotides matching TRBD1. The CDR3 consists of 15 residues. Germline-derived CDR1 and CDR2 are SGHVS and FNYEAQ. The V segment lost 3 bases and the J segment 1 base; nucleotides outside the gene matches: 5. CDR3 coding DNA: TGTGCCAGCAGCTTGGGAACAGGGGAGAACACTGAAGCTTTCTTT. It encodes CASSLGTGENTEAFF.

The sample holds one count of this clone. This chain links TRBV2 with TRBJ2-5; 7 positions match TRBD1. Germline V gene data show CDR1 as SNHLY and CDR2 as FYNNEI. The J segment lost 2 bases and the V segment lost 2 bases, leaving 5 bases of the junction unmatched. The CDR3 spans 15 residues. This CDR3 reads CASSEWGQSQETQYF. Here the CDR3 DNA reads TGTGCCAGCAGTGAATGGGGACAGAGTCAAGAGACCCAGTACTTC. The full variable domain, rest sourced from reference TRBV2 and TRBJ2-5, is EPEVTQTPSHQVTQMGQEVILRCVPISNHLYFYWYRQILGQKVEFLVSFYNNEISEKSEIFDDQFSVERPDGSNFTLKIRSTKLEDSAMYFCASSEWGQSQETQYFGPGTRLLVL.

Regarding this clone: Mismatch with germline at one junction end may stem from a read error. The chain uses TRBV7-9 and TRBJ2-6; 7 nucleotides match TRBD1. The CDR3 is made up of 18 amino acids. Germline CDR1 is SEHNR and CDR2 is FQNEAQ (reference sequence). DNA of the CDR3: TGTTCCAGCAGCTTACCCTGGACAGGAAACTCTGGGGCCAACGTCCTGACTTTC. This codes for CSSSLPWTGNSGANVLTF.

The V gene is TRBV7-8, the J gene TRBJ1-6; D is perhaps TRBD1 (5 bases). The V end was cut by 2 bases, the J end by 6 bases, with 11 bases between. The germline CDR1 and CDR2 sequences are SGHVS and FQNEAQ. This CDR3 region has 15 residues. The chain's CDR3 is CASSLTDSPNSPLHF. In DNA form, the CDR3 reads TGTGCCAGCAGCTTAACCGACAGTCCTAATTCACCCCTCCACTTT.

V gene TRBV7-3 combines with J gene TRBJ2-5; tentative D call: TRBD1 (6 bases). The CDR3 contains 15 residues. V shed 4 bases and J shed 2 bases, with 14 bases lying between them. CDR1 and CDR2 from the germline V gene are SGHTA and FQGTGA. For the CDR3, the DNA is TGTGCCAGCAGCTCCACATTAGGGGGACAAGAGACCCAGTACTTC. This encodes CASSSTLGGQETQYF.

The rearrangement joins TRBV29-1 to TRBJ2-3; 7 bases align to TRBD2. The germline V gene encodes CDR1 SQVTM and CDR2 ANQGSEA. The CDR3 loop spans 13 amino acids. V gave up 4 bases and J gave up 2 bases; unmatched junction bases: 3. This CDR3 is CSVVGGNTDTQYF. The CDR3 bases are TGCAGCGTTGTCGGGGGGAACACAGATACGCAGTATTTT.

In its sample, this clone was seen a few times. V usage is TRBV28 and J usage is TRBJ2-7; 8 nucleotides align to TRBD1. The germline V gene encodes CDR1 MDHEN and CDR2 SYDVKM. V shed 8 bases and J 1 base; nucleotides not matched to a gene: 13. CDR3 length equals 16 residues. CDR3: CASSPQTGEFSYEQYF. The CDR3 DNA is TGTGCCAGCTCCCCTCAGACAGGGGAGTTTTCCTACGAGCAGTACTTC.

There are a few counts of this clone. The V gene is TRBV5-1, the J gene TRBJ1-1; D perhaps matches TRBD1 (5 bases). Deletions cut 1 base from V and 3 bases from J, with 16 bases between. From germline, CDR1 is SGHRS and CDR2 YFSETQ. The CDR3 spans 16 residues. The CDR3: CASSLSGGGGDTEAFF. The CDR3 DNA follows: TGCGCCAGCAGCTTGAGCGGGGGTGGAGGGGACACTGAAGCTTTCTTT. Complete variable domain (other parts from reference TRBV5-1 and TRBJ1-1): KAGVTQTPRYLIKTRGQQVTLSCSPISGHRSVSWYQQTPGQGLQFLFEYFSETQRNKGNFPGRFSGRQFSNSRSEMNVSTLELGDSALYLCASSLSGGGGDTEAFFGQGTRLTVV.

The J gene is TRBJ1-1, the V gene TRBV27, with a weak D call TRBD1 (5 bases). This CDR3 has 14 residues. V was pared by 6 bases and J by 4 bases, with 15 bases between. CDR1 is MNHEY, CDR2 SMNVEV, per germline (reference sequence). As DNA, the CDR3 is TGTGCCAGCAGCACCAGGCAGGGATTCACTGAAGCTTTCTTT. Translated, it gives CASSTRQGFTEAFF.

CDR3 sequence (DNA): TGTGCCAGCAGCCAAGTCTTGCCGGGGTCTGGGGCCAACGTCCTGACTTTC. This gives the protein CASSQVLPGSGANVLTF. The chain recombines TRBV4-2 with TRBJ2-6; a weak D match, TRBD2 (5 bases). CDR1 is LGHNA, CDR2 YNFKEQ, per germline. The CDR3 loop spans 17 amino acids. The V and J ends lost 1 base and 1 base respectively, with 11 bases between them.

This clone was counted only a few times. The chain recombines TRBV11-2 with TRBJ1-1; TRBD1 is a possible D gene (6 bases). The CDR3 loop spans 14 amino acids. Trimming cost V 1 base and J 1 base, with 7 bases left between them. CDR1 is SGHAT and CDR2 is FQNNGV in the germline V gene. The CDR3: CASSLGGPNTEAFF. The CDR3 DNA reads TGTGCCAGCAGCTTAGGGGGGCCGAACACTGAAGCTTTCTTT.

Here the CDR3 DNA reads TGTGCCAGCAGCTTAAATGCAGGGGGCCTCAACAATGAGCAGTTCTTC. Its protein product is CASSLNAGGLNNEQFF. The V call is TRBV7-6, the J call TRBJ2-1; 8 bases fit TRBD1. The CDR3 runs to 16 residues. Germline loops: CDR1 SGHVS, CDR2 FNYEAQ. Trimming took 2 bases from V and 5 from J; bases not matched to a gene: 8.

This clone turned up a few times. CDR3 residues: CASSEEQGTSYEQYF. The CDR3 DNA reads TGCGCCAGCAGTGAGGAACAGGGGACCTCCTACGAGCAGTACTTC. The chain employs TRBV10-1 and TRBJ2-7, with 7 bases fitting TRBD1. Germline V gene lookup returns CDR1 WNHNN and CDR2 SYGVQD (reference sequence). V shed 2 bases, J shed 0 bases, and the junction held 4 bases outside the gene matches. This CDR3 spans 15 amino acids.

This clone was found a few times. The CDR3 loop reads CASILLAGAGNEQFF. The CDR3 nucleotides are TGTGCCAGCATTTTACTAGCGGGGGCTGGCAATGAGCAGTTCTTC. This sequence joins TRBV6-1 and TRBJ2-1; TRBD2 agrees at 11 bases. Germline V gene data show CDR1 as MNHNS and CDR2 as SASEGT. The CDR3 spans 15 residues. V gave up 7 bases and J gave up 6 bases; unmatched junction bases: 8.

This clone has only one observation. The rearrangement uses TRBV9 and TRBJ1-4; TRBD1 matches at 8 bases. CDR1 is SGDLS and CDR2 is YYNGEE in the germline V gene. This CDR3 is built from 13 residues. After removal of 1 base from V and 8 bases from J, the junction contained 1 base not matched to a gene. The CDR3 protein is CASSVRTGEKLFF. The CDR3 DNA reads TGTGCCAGCAGCGTAAGGACAGGGGAAAAACTGTTTTTT.

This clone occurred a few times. The CDR3, as DNA: TGTGCCACAAGACAGGGGGTAGGTTACGAGAACACTGAAGCTTTCTTT. Translated, it gives CATRQGVGYENTEAFF. This chain uses TRBV10-3 with TRBJ1-1; 9 nucleotides align to TRBD1. The germline CDR1 and CDR2 sequences are ENHRY and SYGVKD. Trimming took 10 bases from V and 1 from J; bases not matched to a gene: 13. This CDR3 spans 16 amino acids.